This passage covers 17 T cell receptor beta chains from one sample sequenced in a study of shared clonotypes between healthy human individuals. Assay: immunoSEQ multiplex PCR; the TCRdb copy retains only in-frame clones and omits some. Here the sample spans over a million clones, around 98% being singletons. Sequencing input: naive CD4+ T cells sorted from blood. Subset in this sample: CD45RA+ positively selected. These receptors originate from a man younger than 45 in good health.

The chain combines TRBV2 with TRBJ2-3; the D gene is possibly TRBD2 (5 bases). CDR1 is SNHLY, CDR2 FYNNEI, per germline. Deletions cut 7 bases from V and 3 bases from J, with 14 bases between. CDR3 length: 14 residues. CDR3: CASTKLGITDTQYF. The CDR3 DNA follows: TGTGCCAGCACCAAACTCGGGATTACAGATACGCAGTATTTT.

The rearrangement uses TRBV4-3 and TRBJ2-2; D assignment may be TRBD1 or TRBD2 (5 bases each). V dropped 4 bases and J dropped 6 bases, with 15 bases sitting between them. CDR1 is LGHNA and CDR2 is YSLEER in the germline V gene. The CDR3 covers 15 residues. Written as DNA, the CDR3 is TGCGCCAGCAGCCTCGACCCGGTGGGGGCCGGGGAGCTGTTTTTT. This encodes CASSLDPVGAGELFF.

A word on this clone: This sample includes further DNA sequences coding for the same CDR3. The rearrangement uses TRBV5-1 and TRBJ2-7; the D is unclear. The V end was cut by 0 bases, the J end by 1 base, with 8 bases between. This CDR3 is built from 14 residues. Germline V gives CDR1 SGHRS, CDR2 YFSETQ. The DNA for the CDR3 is TGCGCCAGCAGCTTGGGTACGTCGTCCTACGAGCAGTACTTC. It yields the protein CASSLGTSSYEQYF.

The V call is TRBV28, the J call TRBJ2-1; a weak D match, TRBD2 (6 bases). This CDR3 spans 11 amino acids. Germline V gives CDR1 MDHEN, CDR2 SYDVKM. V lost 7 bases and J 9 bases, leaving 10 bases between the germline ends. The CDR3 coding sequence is TGTGCCAGCATCGCGCGGGGTGAGCAGTTCTTC. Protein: CASIARGEQFF.

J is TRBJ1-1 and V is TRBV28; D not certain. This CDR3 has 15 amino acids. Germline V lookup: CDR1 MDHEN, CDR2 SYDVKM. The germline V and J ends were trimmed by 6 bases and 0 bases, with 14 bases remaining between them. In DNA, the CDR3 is TGTGCCAGCAGACGACCGGGATCTATGAACACTGAAGCTTTCTTT. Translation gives CASRRPGSMNTEAFF.

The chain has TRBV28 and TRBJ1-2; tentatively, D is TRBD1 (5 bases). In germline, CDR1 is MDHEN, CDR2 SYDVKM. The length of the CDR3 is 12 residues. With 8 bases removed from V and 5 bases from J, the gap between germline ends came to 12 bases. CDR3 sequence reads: CASGARGYGYTF. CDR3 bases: TGTGCCAGCGGGGCTAGGGGTTATGGCTACACCTTC.

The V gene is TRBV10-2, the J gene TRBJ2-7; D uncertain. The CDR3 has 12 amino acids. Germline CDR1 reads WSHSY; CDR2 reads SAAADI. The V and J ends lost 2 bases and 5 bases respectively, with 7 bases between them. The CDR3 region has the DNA TGCGCCAGCAGTGAGATTCCCAACGAGCAGTACTTC. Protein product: CASSEIPNEQYF.

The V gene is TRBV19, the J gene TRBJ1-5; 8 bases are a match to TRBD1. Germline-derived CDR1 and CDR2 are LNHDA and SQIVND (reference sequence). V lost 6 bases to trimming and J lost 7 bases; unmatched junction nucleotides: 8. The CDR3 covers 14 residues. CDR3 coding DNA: TGTGCCAGTAGAGAGGACAGGGTAAACCAGCCCCAGCATTTT. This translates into CASREDRVNQPQHF. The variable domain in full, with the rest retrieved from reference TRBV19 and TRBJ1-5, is DGGITQSPKYLFRKEGQNVTLSCEQNLNHDAMYWYRQDPGQGLRLIYYSQIVNDFQKGDIAEGYSVSREKKESFPLTVTSAQKNPTAFYLCASREDRVNQPQHFGDGTRLSIL.

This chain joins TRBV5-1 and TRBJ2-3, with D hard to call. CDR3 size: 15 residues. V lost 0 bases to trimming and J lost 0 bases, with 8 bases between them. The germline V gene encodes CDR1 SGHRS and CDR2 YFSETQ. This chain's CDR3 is CASSLVAVSTDTQYF. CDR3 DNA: TGCGCCAGCAGCTTGGTAGCCGTTAGCACAGATACGCAGTATTTT. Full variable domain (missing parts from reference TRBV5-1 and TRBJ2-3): KAGVTQTPRYLIKTRGQQVTLSCSPISGHRSVSWYQQTPGQGLQFLFEYFSETQRNKGNFPGRFSGRQFSNSRSEMNVSTLELGDSALYLCASSLVAVSTDTQYFGPGTRLTVL.

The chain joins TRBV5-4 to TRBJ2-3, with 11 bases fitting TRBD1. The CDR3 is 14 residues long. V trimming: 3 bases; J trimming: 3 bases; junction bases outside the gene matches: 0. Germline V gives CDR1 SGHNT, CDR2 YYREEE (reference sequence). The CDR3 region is CASSWDRGTDTQYF. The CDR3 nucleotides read TGTGCCAGCAGCTGGGACAGGGGGACAGATACGCAGTATTTT.

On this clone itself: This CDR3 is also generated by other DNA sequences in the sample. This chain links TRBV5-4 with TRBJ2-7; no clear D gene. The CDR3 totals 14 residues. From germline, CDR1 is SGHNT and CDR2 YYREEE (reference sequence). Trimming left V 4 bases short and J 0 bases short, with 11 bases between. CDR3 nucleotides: TGTGCCAGCAGCCTTGATTCGAGCTCCTACGAGCAGTACTTC. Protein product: CASSLDSSSYEQYF.

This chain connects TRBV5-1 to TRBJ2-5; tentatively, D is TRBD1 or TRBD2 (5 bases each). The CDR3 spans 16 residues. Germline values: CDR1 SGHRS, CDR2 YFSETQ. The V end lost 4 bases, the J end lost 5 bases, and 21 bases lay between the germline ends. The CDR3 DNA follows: TGCGCCAGCAGCCCTAGTTGGGGGATCAGGGAGGAGACCCAGTACTTC. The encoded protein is CASSPSWGIREETQYF.

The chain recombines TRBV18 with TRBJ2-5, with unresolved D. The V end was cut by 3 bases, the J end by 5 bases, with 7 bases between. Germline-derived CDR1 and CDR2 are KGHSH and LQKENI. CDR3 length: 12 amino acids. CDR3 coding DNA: TGTGCCAGCTCACCGGTAGACGAGACCCAGTACTTC. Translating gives CASSPVDETQYF.

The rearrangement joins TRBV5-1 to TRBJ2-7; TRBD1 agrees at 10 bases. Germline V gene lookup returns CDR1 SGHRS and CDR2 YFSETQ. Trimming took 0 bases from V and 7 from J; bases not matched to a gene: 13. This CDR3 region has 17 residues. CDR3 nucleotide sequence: TGCGCCAGCAGCTTGGGGTCCTTTGGGACAGGGGCCTCTGAGCAGTACTTC. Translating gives CASSLGSFGTGASEQYF.

In nucleotides, the CDR3 is TGCGCCAGCAGCTTGGTTACAGGCATGAACACTGAAGCTTTCTTT. Encoded protein: CASSLVTGMNTEAFF. The V gene is TRBV5-1, the J gene TRBJ1-1, with D possibly matching TRBD1 (5 bases). Per germline, CDR1 SGHRS and CDR2 YFSETQ. Trimming left V 0 bases short and J 0 bases short, with 9 bases between. The CDR3 length is 15 residues.

The CDR3 region is CASSSTSGGTYEQYF. The DNA of the CDR3 is TGTGCCAGCAGCTCGACTAGCGGCGGGACCTACGAGCAGTACTTC. The chain has TRBV11-2 and TRBJ2-7, with 9 bases fitting TRBD2. Unmatched junction bases numbered 6, after V lost 4 bases and J lost 2 bases. The CDR3 is made up of 15 amino acids. Germline-derived CDR1 and CDR2 are SGHAT and FQNNGV.

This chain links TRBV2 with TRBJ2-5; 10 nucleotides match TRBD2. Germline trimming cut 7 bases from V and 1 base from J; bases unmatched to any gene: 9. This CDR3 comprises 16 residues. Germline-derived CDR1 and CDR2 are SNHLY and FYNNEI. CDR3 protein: CASTPGLARAQETQYF. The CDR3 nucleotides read TGTGCCAGCACACCGGGACTAGCGAGAGCCCAAGAGACCCAGTACTTC.